Sequencing of this T cell receptor beta chain was carried out in a study of blood T cell repertoires in COVID-19. Study background: Sources were T cells, B-cell-depleted T cells, or PBMCs; the material itself was cDNA or gDNA.

In this sample, this clone turned up once. Original processing notes: The authors estimated nucleated cell counts from reference gene primer amplification. The repertoire was sequenced with immunoSEQ multiplex PCR; TCRdb's copy has only in-frame clones and lacks some. V, J and clone size were drawn from that table, and D and trimming were deduced from the DNA. The sample has roughly 500,000 clones; approximately 85% are singletons. The sample taken for sequencing was peripheral blood. This clonotype was sampled from a human donor in a cohort sampled during active COVID-19.

CDR3 sequence reads: CASSFGLGGANVLTF. In DNA form, the CDR3 reads TGTGCCAGCAGTTTTGGGCTTGGCGGGGCCAACGTCCTGACTTTC. The gene calls are TRBV28 and TRBJ2-6; no clear D. This CDR3 has 15 amino acids. The germline gives CDR1 MDHEN, CDR2 SYDVKM. The ends were cut back, 3 bases at V and 4 bases at J, with 10 bases in the middle.